This TCR beta chain was recovered during a study of T cell repertoires in cytomegalovirus infection. Remarks on this clonotype: The antigen is unknown.

TCRdb re-derived calls from the reads in MiXCR, one entry per CDR3 protein. The table includes about 680,000 distinct CDR3 sequences, about 24% detected once. Trimming removed 5 bases from V and 5 bases from J, with 11 bases in between. CDR1 and CDR2 (germline): SEHNR, FQNEAQ (reference sequence). The CDR3 has 13 amino acids. Study-level points and caveats: Adding up the frequency of public TCR beta families identified people who carried CMV plus the relevant HLA.

Sequencing was carried out using CD8+ T cells from PBMCs. The chain combines TRBV7-9 with TRBJ2-3; the D gene is possibly TRBD1 (5 bases). The receptor was derived from a human donor in good health (CMV status not recorded). Some clones in this sample may be carry-over from other donors' samples. CDR3: CASSEETEDTQYF. For the CDR3, the DNA is TGTGCCAGCAGCGAGGAGACAGAAGATACGCAGTATTTT.